This TCR beta chain stems from a study of molecular identifiers for immune sequencing clone quantification. Comments on this clonotype: Its target is unknown.

The germline gives CDR1 SNHLY, CDR2 FYNNEI. This CDR3 contains 14 residues. The germline V and J ends were trimmed by 11 bases and 7 bases, with 20 bases remaining between them. Overall study findings and caveats: For highly expanded clones, sizes could be underestimated when identical TCR molecules share a barcode.

TCRdb reprocessed the PCR reads via MiXCR and lists one record per CDR3 protein. The table has some 580,000 distinct CDR3 sequences, about 25% seen once. The rearrangement uses TRBV2 and TRBJ2-2; D tentatively fits TRBD1 or TRBD2 (7 bases each). Material: naive CD8+ T cells from blood, with Jurkat cell RNA spiked in. Stated subset: FACS-sorted CD8+CD4-CCR7+CD45RA+ naive T cells. This TCR came from a human donor in good health. Some libraries in this study had Jurkat cell RNA spiked in. CDR3 residues: CARLQGGSGGELFF. The CDR3 bases are TGTGCCCGCCTCCAGGGGGGGTCGGGCGGGGAGCTGTTTTTT.